This T cell receptor (beta chain) comes out of a study of OX40 agonist ivuxolimab in advanced cancers. Across the study: The study enrolled dose-escalation patients with hepatocellular carcinoma, melanoma, renal cell or head and neck cancer. Prior checkpoint blockade (anti-PD-1, anti-PD-L1 or anti-CTLA-4) was permitted; about 40% had it.

Of note for this clone: As yet, its antigen is unknown.

TCRdb's table, derived via immunoSEQ multiplex PCR, lists solely in-frame clones and lacks some. The sample carries some 62,000 clones, roughly nine tenths recorded once. The CDR3 loop spans 14 amino acids. With 5 bases removed from V and 4 bases from J, the gap between germline ends came to 9 bases. Germline CDR1 SGHAT, CDR2 FQNNGV. Findings of the study overall: Dosing at 0.1 to 3.0 mg/kg was accompanied by clonal expansion of CD4+ and CD8+ blood T cells by week 6.

This material consisted of CD4+ or CD8+ T cells sorted from blood, taken in a trial of the OX40 agonist ivuxolimab. The rearrangement joins TRBV11-2 to TRBJ1-6, with D hard to call. This TCR was recovered from an adult with an advanced solid tumor such as melanoma, head and neck, liver or kidney cancer. Here the CDR3 DNA reads TGTGCCAGCAGCCCGTCTTCGTATAATTCACCCCTCCACTTT. Translation: CASSPSSYNSPLHF.